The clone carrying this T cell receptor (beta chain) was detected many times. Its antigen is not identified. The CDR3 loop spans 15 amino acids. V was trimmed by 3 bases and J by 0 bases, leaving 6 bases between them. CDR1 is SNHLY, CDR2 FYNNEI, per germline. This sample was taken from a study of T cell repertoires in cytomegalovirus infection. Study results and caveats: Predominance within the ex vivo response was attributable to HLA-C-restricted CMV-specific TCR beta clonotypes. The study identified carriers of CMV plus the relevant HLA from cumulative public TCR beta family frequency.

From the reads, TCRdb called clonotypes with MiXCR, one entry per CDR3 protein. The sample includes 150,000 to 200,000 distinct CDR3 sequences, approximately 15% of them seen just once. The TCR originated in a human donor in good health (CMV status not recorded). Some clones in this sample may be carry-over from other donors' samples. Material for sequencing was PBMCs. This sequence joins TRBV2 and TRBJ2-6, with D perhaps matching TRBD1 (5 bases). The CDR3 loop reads CASSDRVSGANVLTF. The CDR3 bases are TGTGCCAGCAGTGACAGGGTCTCTGGGGCCAACGTCCTGACTTTC.